This note documents a single T cell receptor (beta chain) sequence. Its antigen remains unknown. The germline V gene has CDR1 SEHNR and CDR2 FQNEAQ (reference sequence). V lost 4 bases and J lost 8; bases outside the gene matches: 10. This CDR3 comprises 16 residues. Sequencing was performed with immunoSEQ multiplex PCR; in TCRdb, only in-frame clones are kept and a portion is missing. The data show tens of thousands of clones, about 90% seen once. The data originate from a study of T cell responses to AZD1222 COVID-19 vaccine. Overall study findings and caveats: Spike-specific TCR breadth and depth were elevated following two AZD1222 doses. The donors showed a predominance of white British ancestry and of females, with possible underestimation of clonal diversity. Only a handful of people who got AZD1222 tested seropositive at baseline. Spike-spanning, vaccine-associated CD4 TCRs were dominant at 160-218 and 743-854.

The TCR sequence derives from an adult in good health. The chain has TRBV7-9 and TRBJ1-6; TRBD1 agrees at 8 bases. The sequencing used peripheral blood, collected on day 0 of MenACWY control vaccination. In DNA form, the CDR3 reads TGTGCCAGCAGCTCTCCCCAGGGGGCAGGGGATTCACCCCTCCACTTT. Its translation is CASSSPQGAGDSPLHF.